A few counts support the clone carrying this T cell receptor beta chain. Its antigen is not known. This entry belongs to a study of type 1 regulatory T cells. Whole-study context: An in vitro protocol generated T-allo10, a Tr1-enriched, alloantigen-specific CD4 T cell product. Study conclusions and caveats: Type 1 regulatory T cells had a more restricted TCR repertoire than non-type 1 regulatory T cells.

TCRdb called the reads again in MiXCR, with one record for every CDR3 protein. The sample shows roughly 71,000 distinct CDR3 sequences, 20% to 25% of them seen only once. The V gene lost 3 bases and the J gene lost 1 base, with 14 bases spanning the gap. The germline gives CDR1 LGHNA, CDR2 YSLEER. This CDR3 spans 16 amino acids. Sequenced input: cultured type 1 regulatory T (Tr1) cells, either the whole culture or a sorted fraction (not recorded which). This chain uses TRBV4-3 with TRBJ2-3, with D unresolved. The TCR sequence derives from a human donor in good health. The CDR3 nucleotides are TGCGCCAGCAGCCATCCTCCCGGAGTCCGCACAGATACGCAGTATTTT. Translated: CASSHPPGVRTDTQYF.